This TCR beta chain was captured in a study of CD8+CD57+ T cells in acquired aplastic anemia (dated 2018 in TCRdb). About the study as a whole: Extracted DNA from sorted CD4+ and CD8+ cells averaged around 3.3 ug, ranging from roughly 0.17 to 27.4 ug. An average of roughly 9.8 million reads for CD4+ cells and 11 million or so reads for CD8+ cells was obtained from healthy donor samples.

Concerning this clonotype itself: No antigen is known for it. Base qualities are missing; no much larger clone stands one base away.

Taken from cysteine to phenylalanine, the CDR3 has 15 residues. Only the CDR3 portion is preserved as DNA: 45 bases, with reading frame beginning at the first base. The germline V gene encodes CDR1 KGHDR and CDR2 SFDVKD. V is cut by 3 bases and J by 1 base, and the space between the germline ends is 11 bases. Genomic DNA was used as template for profiling of TCR beta VDJ combinations and CDR3 sequences. An Illumina HiSeq 2000 was the platform used for TCR repertoire sequencing. On the study's bioinformatics: TRBV/TRBJ rearrangement plots, CDR3 size and DJ length profiles, and Simpson's diversity index were used to assess repertoires. The most abundant DNA sequence in the deep sequencing data was taken as the immunodominant clone. CDR3 amino acid sequences were checked for sharing across subjects and were also compared against the VDJdb database and published repertoires. Clones were called with MiXCR by TCRdb after fastp trimmed the public reads at Q25, and only in-frame beta chains were retained. Rows with one shared CDR3 protein collapse into an entry with the most common genes and DNA. The V and J calls and clone size are TCRdb's, not the authors'. The sample includes more than 150,000 distinct CDR3 sequences, with approximately 49% observed a single time. The ten most abundant clones make up around 3% of the sample.

In this study, sorted CD4+ and CD8+ T cells from the blood of healthy subjects and of severe aplastic anemia patients had their TCR repertoires deep-sequenced. Ficoll-Paque density gradient centrifugation was used to isolate peripheral blood mononuclear cells. Before DNA extraction, CD4+ and CD8+ T cells were sorted by FACS or by magnetic beads. Points the paper makes about the study in general: CD8+ Simpson's diversity did not differ significantly between patients and healthy controls (P=0.060). Around 30 CD8+ CDR3 sequences were shared between patients and controls but appeared highly expressed in patients and within their immunodominant clones.

Sequencing was performed on sorted CD4+, CD8+, or CD8+CD57+ T cells (not recorded which) from PBMCs. The receptor's source is a human donor in good health. The chain is assembled from TRBV24-1 and TRBJ2-5; the D gene is perhaps TRBD1 or TRBD2, each of them matching over 6 bases. CDR3 sequence: CATSDATGAQETQYF. The DNA sequence is TGTGCCACCAGTGATGCCACGGGGGCCCAAGAGACCCAGTACTTC.